These 10 T cell receptor beta chains were sequenced from one sample in a study of OX40 agonist ivuxolimab in advanced cancers. The protocol was immunoSEQ multiplex PCR, while the TCRdb copy is restricted to in-frame clones and leaves out a portion. The sample includes 50,000 to 70,000 clones, around 83% seen only once; the top ten take 2.5% to 3.5%. This specimen was CD4+ or CD8+ T cells sorted from blood, taken in a trial of the OX40 agonist ivuxolimab. These TCRs come from an adult with an advanced solid tumor such as melanoma, head and neck, liver or kidney cancer.

Written as DNA, the CDR3 is TGTGCCAGCAGTTTATATGGACACCCGATGTCCTACGAGCAGTACTTC. It encodes CASSLYGHPMSYEQYF. The chain is built from TRBV28 and TRBJ2-7; possible D gene TRBD1, 5 bases. Germline loops: CDR1 MDHEN, CDR2 SYDVKM. This CDR3 is built from 16 residues. Trimming cost V 1 base and J 1 base, with 14 bases left between them.

The genes are TRBV25-1 and TRBJ1-1, with unresolved D. Germline V gene sequence: CDR1 MGHDK, CDR2 SYGVNS. The ends were cut back, 5 bases at V and 1 base at J, with 8 bases in the middle. The CDR3 is 13 amino acids. Here the CDR3 reads CASSMVGNTEAFF. CDR3 coding DNA: TGTGCCAGCAGTATGGTAGGGAACACTGAAGCTTTCTTT.

Many counts were recorded for this clone. This sample also contains other DNA sequences that code for the same CDR3. The chain joins TRBV28 to TRBJ2-5; TRBD1 or TRBD2 may be the D gene (5 bases each). V gave up 5 bases and J gave up 4 bases, with 8 bases separating them. Per the germline V gene, CDR1 is MDHEN and CDR2 is SYDVKM. This CDR3 is built from 12 residues. The CDR3 sequence: CASSERGETQYF. CDR3 DNA sequence: TGTGCCAGCAGTGAGAGGGGAGAGACCCAGTACTTC.

To note about this clone: In the same sample, other DNA sequences code for this CDR3. V gene TRBV28 combines with J gene TRBJ1-2; TRBD1 aligns across 7 bases. The CDR3 contains 13 residues. Germline-derived CDR1 and CDR2 are MDHEN and SYDVKM. J was trimmed by 2 bases and V by 11 bases; bases with no gene match: 8. The CDR3 sequence: CASSSGQNYGYTF. CDR3 DNA: TGTGCCTCCTCCTCGGGACAGAACTATGGCTACACCTTC.

V is TRBV7-7 and J is TRBJ2-1, with 9 positions matching TRBD1. CDR3 length equals 15 residues. V shed 5 bases and J 8 bases; nucleotides not matched to a gene: 10. From germline, CDR1 is SSHAT and CDR2 FNYEAQ (reference sequence). In nucleotides, the CDR3 is TGTGCCAGCAGCGCCGGGACAGGGACGATGGATGAGCAGTTCTTC. It codes for CASSAGTGTMDEQFF.

In its sample, this clone was seen once. The gene calls are TRBV11-2 and TRBJ2-7; 9 positions agree with TRBD1. Germline V lookup: CDR1 SGHAT, CDR2 FQNNGV. The CDR3 runs 15 residues. J was trimmed by 2 bases and V by 5 bases; bases with no gene match: 7. CDR3 bases: TGTGCCAGCAGCCGAACGACAGGGGGAGCCTACGAGCAGTACTTC. Its translation: CASSRTTGGAYEQYF.

The rearrangement links TRBV19 to TRBJ1-5; 7 bases are shared with TRBD1. This CDR3 comprises 15 residues. Trimming took 5 bases from V and 6 from J; bases not matched to a gene: 10. CDR1 is LNHDA, CDR2 SQIVND, per germline (reference sequence). CDR3 bases: TGTGCCAGTAGTCTCGGGACAGCCTATAGTCAGCCCCAGCATTTT. It encodes CASSLGTAYSQPQHF.

This rearrangement joins TRBV2 to TRBJ1-2, with D maybe TRBD1 (6 bases). CDR1 is SNHLY, CDR2 FYNNEI, per germline. CDR3 length: 11 residues. V was pared by 8 bases and J by 4 bases, with 8 bases between. The CDR3 reads CASGGGYGYTF. CDR3 DNA sequence: TGTGCCAGCGGGGGCGGCTATGGCTACACCTTC.

This sequence joins TRBV7-9 and TRBJ2-2; 8 positions agree with TRBD2. The V gene's germline CDR1 is SEHNR and CDR2 FQNEAQ (reference sequence). Germline trimming cut 6 bases from V and 5 bases from J; bases unmatched to any gene: 14. CDR3 size: 17 residues. The CDR3 region is CASSPLNGRARTGELFF. The DNA of the CDR3 is TGTGCCAGCAGTCCCCTTAACGGGAGGGCCCGAACCGGGGAGCTGTTTTTT.

This chain uses TRBV15 with TRBJ2-5, with 11 bases aligning to TRBD2. The CDR3 is 18 amino acids. V trimming: 4 bases; J trimming: 2 bases; junction bases outside the gene matches: 12. Germline CDR1 and CDR2: LNHNV and YYDKDF (reference sequence). The CDR3 region has the DNA TGTGCCACCAGCACCAATAGACTAGCGGGGACAAGACAAGAGACCCAGTACTTC. It specifies CATSTNRLAGTRQETQYF.